The clone carrying this TCR beta chain was counted ten times or more. The antigen is not known. RNA transcripts provided the source from which TCR beta CDR3 regions were amplified. First-round RT-PCR with HTBI primers amplified the TCR CDR3 region. In TCRdb, the multiplex PCR reads were re-called with MiXCR into one record per CDR3 protein. The data contain about 360,000 distinct CDR3 sequences, 20% to 25% of them singletons. These data belong to a study of T cells in Graves' hyperthyroidism and ophthalmopathy. With a duration under 2 months, the hyperthyroidism was newly diagnosed in patients aged 18 to 65. Study observations and caveats: Blood held most thyroid clonotypes expanded above 0.001 frequency. Median prediction lead before ophthalmopathy onset was around seven months with the model.

The specimen sequenced was blood. The receptor was isolated from a middle-aged man with Graves' hyperthyroidism.

The chain's CDR3 is CSALDVGLTIGEQYF. The CDR3 DNA sequence: TGCAGTGCCCTTGATGTGGGACTAACCATCGGCGAGCAGTACTTC. This chain links TRBV20-1 with TRBJ2-7; 7 bases match TRBD2. CDR3 length: 15 amino acids. Germline V lookup: CDR1 DFQATT, CDR2 SNEGSKA (reference sequence). With 6 bases clipped from V and 6 bases from J, the junction kept 17 bases outside the gene matches.